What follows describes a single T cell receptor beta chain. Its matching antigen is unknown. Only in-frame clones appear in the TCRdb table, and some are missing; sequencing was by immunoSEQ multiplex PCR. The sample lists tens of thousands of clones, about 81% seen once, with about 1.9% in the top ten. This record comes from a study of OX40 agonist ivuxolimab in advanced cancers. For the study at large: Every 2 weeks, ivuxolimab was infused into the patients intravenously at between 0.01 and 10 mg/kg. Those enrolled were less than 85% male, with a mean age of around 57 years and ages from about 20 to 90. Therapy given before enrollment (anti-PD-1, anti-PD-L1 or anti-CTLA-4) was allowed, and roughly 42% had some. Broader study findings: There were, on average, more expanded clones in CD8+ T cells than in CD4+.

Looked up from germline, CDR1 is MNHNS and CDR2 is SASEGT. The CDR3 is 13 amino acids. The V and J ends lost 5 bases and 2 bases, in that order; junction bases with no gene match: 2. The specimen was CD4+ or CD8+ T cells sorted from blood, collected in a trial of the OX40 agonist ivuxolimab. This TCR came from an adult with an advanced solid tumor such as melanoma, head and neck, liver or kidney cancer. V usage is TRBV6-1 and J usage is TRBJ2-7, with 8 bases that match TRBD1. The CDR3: CASSPTGAYEQYF. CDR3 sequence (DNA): TGTGCCAGCAGTCCGACAGGGGCCTACGAGCAGTACTTC.